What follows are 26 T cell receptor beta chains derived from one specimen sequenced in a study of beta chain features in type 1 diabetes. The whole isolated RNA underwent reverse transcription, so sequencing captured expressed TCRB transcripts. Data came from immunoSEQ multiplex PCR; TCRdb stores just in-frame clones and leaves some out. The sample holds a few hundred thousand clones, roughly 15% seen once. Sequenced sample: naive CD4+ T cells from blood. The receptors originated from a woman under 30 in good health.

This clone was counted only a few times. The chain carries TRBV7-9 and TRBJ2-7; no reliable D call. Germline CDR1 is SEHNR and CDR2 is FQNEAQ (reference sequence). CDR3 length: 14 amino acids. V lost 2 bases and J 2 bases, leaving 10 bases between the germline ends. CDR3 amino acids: CASSLITNTYEQYF. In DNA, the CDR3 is TGTGCCAGCAGCTTAATAACAAATACCTACGAGCAGTACTTC.

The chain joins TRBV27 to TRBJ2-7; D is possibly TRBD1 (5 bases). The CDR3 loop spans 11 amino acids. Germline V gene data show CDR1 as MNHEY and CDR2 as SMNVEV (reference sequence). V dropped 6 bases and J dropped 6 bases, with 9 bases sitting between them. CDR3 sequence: CASSSGSEQYF. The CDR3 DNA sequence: TGTGCCAGCAGCTCAGGGTCCGAGCAGTACTTC.

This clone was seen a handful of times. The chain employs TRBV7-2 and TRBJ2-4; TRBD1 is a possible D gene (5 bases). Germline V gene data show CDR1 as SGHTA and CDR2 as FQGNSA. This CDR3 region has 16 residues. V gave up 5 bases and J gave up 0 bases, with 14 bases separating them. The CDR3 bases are TGTGCCAGCAGCCCGCAGGGTGGTCTAGCCAAAAACATTCAGTACTTC. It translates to CASSPQGGLAKNIQYF.

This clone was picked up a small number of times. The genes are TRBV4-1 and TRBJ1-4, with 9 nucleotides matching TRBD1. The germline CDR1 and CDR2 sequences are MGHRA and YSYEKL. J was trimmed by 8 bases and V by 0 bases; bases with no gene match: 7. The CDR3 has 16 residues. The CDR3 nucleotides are TGCGCCAGCAGCCAAGATCATTACAGGGGGCGAGAAAAACTGTTTTTT. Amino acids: CASSQDHYRGREKLFF.

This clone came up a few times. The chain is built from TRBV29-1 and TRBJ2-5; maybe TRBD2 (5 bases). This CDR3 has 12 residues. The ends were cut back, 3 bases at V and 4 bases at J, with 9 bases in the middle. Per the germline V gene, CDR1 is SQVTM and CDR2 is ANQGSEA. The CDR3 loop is CSVDQTTETQYF. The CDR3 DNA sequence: TGCAGCGTTGACCAGACTACAGAGACCCAGTACTTC.

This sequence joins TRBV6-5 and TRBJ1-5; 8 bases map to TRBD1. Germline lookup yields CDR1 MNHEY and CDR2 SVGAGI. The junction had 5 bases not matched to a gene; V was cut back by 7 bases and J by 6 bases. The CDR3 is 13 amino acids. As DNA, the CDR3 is TGTGCCAGCAAGACAGGGGATAGTCAGCCCCAGCATTTT. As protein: CASKTGDSQPQHF.

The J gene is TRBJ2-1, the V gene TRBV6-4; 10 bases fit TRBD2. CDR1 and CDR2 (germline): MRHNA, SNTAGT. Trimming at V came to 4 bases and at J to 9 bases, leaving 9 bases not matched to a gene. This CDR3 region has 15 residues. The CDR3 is CASSGLAGVSREQFF. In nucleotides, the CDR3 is TGTGCCAGCAGTGGGCTAGCGGGAGTAAGTCGTGAGCAGTTCTTC.

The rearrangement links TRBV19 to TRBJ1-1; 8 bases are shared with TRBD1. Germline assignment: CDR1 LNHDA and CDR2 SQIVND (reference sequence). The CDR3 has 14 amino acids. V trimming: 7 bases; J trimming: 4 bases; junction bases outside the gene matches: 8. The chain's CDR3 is CASTPGQVITEAFF. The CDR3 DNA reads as TGTGCCAGTACCCCGGGACAGGTTATCACTGAAGCTTTCTTT.

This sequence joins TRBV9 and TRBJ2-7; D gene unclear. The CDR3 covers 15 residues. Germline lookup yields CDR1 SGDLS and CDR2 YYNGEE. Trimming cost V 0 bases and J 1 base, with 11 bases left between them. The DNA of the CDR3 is TGTGCCAGCAGCGTAGGTGGGCTTGAATCCTACGAGCAGTACTTC. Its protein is CASSVGGLESYEQYF.

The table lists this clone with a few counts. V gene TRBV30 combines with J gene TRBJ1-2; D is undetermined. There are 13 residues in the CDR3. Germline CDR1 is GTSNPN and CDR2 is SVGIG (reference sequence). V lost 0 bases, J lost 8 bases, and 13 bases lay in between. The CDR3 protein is CAWSVIGLSGYTF. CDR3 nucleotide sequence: TGTGCCTGGAGTGTAATTGGCCTTTCCGGCTACACCTTC.

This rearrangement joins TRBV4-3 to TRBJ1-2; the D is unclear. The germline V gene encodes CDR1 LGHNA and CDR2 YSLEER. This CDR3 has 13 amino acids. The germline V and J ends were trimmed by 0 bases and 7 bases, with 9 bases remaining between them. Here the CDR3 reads CASSQDSGFGYTF. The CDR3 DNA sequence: TGCGCCAGCAGCCAAGATTCGGGGTTTGGCTACACCTTC.

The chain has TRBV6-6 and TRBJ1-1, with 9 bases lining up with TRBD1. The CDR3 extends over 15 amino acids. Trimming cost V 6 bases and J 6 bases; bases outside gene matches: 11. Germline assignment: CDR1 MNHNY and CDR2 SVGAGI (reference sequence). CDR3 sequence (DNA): TGTGCCAGCAGAATTGGACAGGGGAAGAGTCCTGAAGCTTTCTTT. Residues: CASRIGQGKSPEAFF.

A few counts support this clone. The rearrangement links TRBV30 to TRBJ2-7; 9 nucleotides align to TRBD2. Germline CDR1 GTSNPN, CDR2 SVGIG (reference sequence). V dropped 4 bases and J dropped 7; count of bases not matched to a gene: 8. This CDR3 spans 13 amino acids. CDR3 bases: TGTGCCTGGAAAGGGACTAGCAGGCAAGAGCAGTACTTC. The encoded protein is CAWKGTSRQEQYF.

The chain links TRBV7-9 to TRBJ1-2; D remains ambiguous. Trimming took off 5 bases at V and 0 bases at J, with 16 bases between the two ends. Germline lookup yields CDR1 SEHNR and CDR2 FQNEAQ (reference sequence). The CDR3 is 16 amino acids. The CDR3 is CASSVVGKLANYGYTF. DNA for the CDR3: TGTGCCAGCAGCGTTGTCGGGAAGCTTGCTAACTATGGCTACACCTTC. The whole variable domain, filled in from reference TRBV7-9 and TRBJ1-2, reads DTGVSQNPRHKITKRGQNVTFRCDPISEHNRLYWYRQTLGQGPEFLTYFQNEAQLEKSRLLSDRFSAERPKGSFSTLEIQRTEQGDSAMYLCASSVVGKLANYGYTFGSGTRLTVV.

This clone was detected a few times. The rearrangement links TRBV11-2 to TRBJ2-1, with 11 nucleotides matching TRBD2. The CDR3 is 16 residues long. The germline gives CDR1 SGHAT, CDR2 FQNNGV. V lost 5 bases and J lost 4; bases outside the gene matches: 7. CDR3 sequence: CASSRVAGGIYNEQFF. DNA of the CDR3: TGTGCCAGCAGCAGAGTAGCGGGAGGGATTTACAATGAGCAGTTCTTC.

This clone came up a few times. CDR3 sequence: CSVGLVSYEQFF. CDR3 nucleotides: TGCAGCGTGGGACTGGTAAGCTATGAGCAGTTCTTC. This chain joins TRBV29-1 and TRBJ2-1, with D possibly matching TRBD2 (6 bases). Germline V gene lookup returns CDR1 SQVTM and CDR2 ANQGSEA. V dropped 6 bases and J dropped 8 bases, with 14 bases sitting between them. This CDR3 has 12 amino acids.

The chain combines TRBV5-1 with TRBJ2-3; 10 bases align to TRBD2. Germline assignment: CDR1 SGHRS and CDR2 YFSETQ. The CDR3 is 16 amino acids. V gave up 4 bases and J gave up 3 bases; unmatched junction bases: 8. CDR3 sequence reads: CASSGPSGSGTDTQYF. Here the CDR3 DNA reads TGCGCCAGCAGCGGTCCTAGCGGGAGTGGTACAGATACGCAGTATTTT.

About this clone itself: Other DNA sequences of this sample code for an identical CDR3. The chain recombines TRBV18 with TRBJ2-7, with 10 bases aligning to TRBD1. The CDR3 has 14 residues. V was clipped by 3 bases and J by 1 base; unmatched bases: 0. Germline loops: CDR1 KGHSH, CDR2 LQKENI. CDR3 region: CASSPGQGSYEQYF. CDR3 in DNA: TGTGCCAGCTCACCGGGACAGGGGTCCTACGAGCAGTACTTC.

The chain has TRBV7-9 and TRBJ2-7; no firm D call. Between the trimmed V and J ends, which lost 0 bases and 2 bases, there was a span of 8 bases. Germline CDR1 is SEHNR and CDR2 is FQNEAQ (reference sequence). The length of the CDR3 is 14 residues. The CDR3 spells CASSLARHPYEQYF. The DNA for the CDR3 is TGTGCCAGCAGCTTAGCGCGACATCCCTACGAGCAGTACTTC.

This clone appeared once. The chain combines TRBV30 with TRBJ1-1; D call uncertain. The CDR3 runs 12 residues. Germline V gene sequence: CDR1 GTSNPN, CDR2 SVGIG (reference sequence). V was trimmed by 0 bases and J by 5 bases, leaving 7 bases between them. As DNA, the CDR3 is TGTGCCTGGAGTGTATTTTCAACTGAAGCTTTCTTT. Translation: CAWSVFSTEAFF.

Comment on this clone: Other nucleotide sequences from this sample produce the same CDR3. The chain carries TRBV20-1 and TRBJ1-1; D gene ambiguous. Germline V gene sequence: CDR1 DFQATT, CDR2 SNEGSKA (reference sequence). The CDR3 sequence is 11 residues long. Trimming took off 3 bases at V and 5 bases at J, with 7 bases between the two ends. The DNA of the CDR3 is TGCAGTGCTAGCGGAGGTACTGAAGCTTTCTTT. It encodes CSASGGTEAFF.

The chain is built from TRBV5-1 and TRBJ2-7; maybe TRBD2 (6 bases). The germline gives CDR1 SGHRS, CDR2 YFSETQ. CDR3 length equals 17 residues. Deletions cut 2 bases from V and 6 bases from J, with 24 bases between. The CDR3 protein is CASSFWIGVGLEGEQYF. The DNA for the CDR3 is TGCGCCAGCAGCTTCTGGATCGGTGTCGGGCTGGAGGGCGAGCAGTACTTC.

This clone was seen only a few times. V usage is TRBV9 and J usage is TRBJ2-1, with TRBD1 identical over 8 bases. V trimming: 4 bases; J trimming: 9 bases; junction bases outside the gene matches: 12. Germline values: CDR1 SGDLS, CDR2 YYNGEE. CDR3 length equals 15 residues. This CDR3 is CASSTRDRFMAEQFF. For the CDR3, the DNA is TGTGCCAGCAGCACCCGGGACAGGTTCATGGCTGAGCAGTTCTTC. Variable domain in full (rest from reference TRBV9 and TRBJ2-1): DSGVTQTPKHLITATGQRVTLRCSPRSGDLSVYWYQQSLDQGLQFLIQYYNGEERAKGNILERFSAQQFPDLHSELNLSSLELGDSALYFCASSTRDRFMAEQFFGPGTRLTVL.

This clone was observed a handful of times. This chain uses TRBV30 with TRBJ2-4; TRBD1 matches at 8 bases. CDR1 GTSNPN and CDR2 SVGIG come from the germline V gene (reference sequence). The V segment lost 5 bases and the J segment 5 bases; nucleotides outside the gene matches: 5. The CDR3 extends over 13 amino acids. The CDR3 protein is CAWRTGMENIQYF. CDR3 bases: TGTGCCTGGCGGACAGGGATGGAAAACATTCAGTACTTC.

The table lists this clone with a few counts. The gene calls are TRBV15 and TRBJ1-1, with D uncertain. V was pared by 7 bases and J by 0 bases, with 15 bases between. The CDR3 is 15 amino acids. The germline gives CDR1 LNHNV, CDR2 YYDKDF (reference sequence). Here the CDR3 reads CATIRAAGMNTEAFF. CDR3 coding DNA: TGTGCCACCATTAGGGCAGCCGGGATGAACACTGAAGCTTTCTTT.

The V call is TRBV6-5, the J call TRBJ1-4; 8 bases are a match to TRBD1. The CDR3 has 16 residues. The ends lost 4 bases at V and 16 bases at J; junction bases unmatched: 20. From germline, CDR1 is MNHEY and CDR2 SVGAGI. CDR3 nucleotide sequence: TGTGCCAGCAGTTTGGGACAGGTATCAGGATTAACTAATCGGTTTTTT. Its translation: CASSLGQVSGLTNRFF.